One sample yielded the 28 T cell receptor beta chains listed below, sequenced in a study of identical twins. TCRdb analysed the 5' RACE reads with MiXCR anew, one entry per CDR3 protein. This sample has hundreds of thousands of distinct CDR3 sequences, with around 22% found just once. These data are also associated with another study on yellow fever vaccine responses in identical twins.

The sequencing input was CD4+ T cells sorted from blood. The receptor set was obtained from a woman aged 18-29 years in good health.

The chain links TRBV10-3 to TRBJ2-3, with 9 nucleotides matching TRBD2. Germline CDR1 and CDR2: ENHRY and SYGVKD. The CDR3 contains 15 residues. Trimming removed 6 bases from V and 1 base from J; junction bases left unmatched: 5. The CDR3 reads CAISPRTSGTDTQYF. CDR3 nucleotide sequence: TGTGCCATCAGCCCCCGGACTAGCGGCACAGATACGCAGTATTTT.

This clonotype was picked up a small number of times. The chain couples TRBV29-1 to TRBJ2-5, with D unresolved. Looked up from germline, CDR1 is SQVTM and CDR2 is ANQGSEA. The V gene lost 1 base and the J gene lost 1 base, with 10 bases spanning the gap. CDR3 length: 14 residues. CDR3 coding DNA: TGCAGCGTTGAAGTTGGCAGCCTCCAAGAGACCCAGTACTTC. Translating it yields CSVEVGSLQETQYF.

The V gene is TRBV10-3, the J gene TRBJ2-7, with D possibly being TRBD1 or TRBD2 (7 bases each). There are 13 residues in the CDR3. Germline CDR1 reads ENHRY; CDR2 reads SYGVKD. V gave up 6 bases and J gave up 5 bases, with 14 bases separating them. The CDR3 DNA reads TGTGCCATCAGGGAGACAGGGAGGGACGAGCAGTACGTC. It encodes CAIRETGRDEQYV.

This clonotype was observed many times. The V call is TRBV28, the J call TRBJ1-6; D might be TRBD1 (5 bases). This CDR3 has 14 amino acids. Germline loops: CDR1 MDHEN, CDR2 SYDVKM. V lost 5 bases and J lost 10, with 15 bases in between. CDR3 residues: CASSPPGDGSPLHF. The CDR3 DNA reads TGTGCCAGCAGTCCCCCGGGGGACGGATCACCCCTCCACTTT.

This clonotype was found a few times. The chain joins TRBV2 to TRBJ1-4; the match to TRBD1 covers 7 bases. Germline V CDR1 and CDR2: SNHLY, FYNNEI. The CDR3 is 13 residues long. The J segment lost 7 bases and the V segment lost 4 bases, leaving 3 bases of the junction unmatched. The CDR3 protein is CASSAQGGEKLFF. The CDR3 nucleotides are TGTGCCAGCAGTGCGCAGGGGGGTGAAAAACTGTTTTTT.

This clonotype was recorded a few times. V gene TRBV6-1 combines with J gene TRBJ2-1; D ambiguous. The CDR3 is 13 amino acids. The germline CDR1 and CDR2 sequences are MNHNS and SASEGT. The V end was cut by 8 bases, the J end by 0 bases, with 8 bases between. The CDR3 region has the DNA TGTGCCAGCGGGCCAGACTCCTACAATGAGCAGTTCTTC. Protein product: CASGPDSYNEQFF.

The chain recombines TRBV12-3 or TRBV12-4 with TRBJ2-3; D is perhaps TRBD2 (6 bases). The CDR3 contains 13 residues. Trimming stripped 3 bases from V and 6 bases from J, with 10 bases between. The CDR3 nucleotides read TGTGCCAGCAGTTTTTCGGGGGTGGATACGCAGTATTTT. The encoded protein is CASSFSGVDTQYF.

This clonotype was detected a few times. The V call is TRBV4-1, the J call TRBJ2-2; 7 nucleotides agree with TRBD1. Per the germline V gene, CDR1 is MGHRA and CDR2 is YSYEKL. This CDR3 region has 15 residues. V lost 4 bases and J lost 4; bases outside the gene matches: 6. CDR3 residues: CASSLKGAGTGELFF. CDR3 in DNA: TGCGCCAGCAGCCTTAAGGGGGCTGGCACCGGGGAGCTGTTTTTT.

The J gene is TRBJ1-2, the V gene TRBV6-1; 9 nucleotides match TRBD1. This CDR3 contains 13 residues. Losses at the gene ends were 7 bases for V and 6 bases for J; bases not matched to a gene: 6. The V gene's germline CDR1 is MNHNS and CDR2 SASEGT. The CDR3 here is CASTPWDRDGYTF. CDR3 DNA sequence: TGTGCCAGCACCCCTTGGGACAGGGATGGCTACACCTTC.

This clonotype was recorded a few times. The rearrangement uses TRBV14 and TRBJ2-2, with D perhaps matching TRBD1 (5 bases). V was trimmed by 2 bases and J by 1 base, leaving 14 bases between them. Germline V CDR1 and CDR2: SGHDN, FVKESK. This CDR3 is built from 17 residues. The CDR3 is CASSQWSGLKNTGELFF. Here the CDR3 DNA reads TGTGCCAGCAGCCAATGGTCAGGGTTAAAGAACACCGGGGAGCTGTTTTTT.

This chain links TRBV29-1 with TRBJ1-2; D may be TRBD1 (6 bases). The V end was cut by 6 bases, the J end by 4 bases, with 15 bases between. The CDR3 covers 13 residues. In germline, CDR1 is SQVTM, CDR2 ANQGSEA. CDR3 DNA: TGCAGCGTGGAGGAACAGGGAAGCTATGGCTACACCTTC. Translating gives CSVEEQGSYGYTF.

V gene TRBV10-3 combines with J gene TRBJ2-7; D gene uncertain. V lost 4 bases and J 3 bases, leaving 13 bases between the germline ends. There are 14 residues in the CDR3. Germline assignment: CDR1 ENHRY and CDR2 SYGVKD. CDR3 in amino acids: CAISGTPTNYEQYF. CDR3 nucleotides: TGTGCCATCAGTGGGACGCCAACAAACTACGAGCAGTACTTC.

J is TRBJ1-1 and V is TRBV29-1; D may be TRBD1 (5 bases). The germline V gene has CDR1 SQVTM and CDR2 ANQGSEA. The CDR3 extends over 16 amino acids. Between the trimmed V and J ends, which lost 2 bases and 5 bases, there was a span of 21 bases. CDR3 region: CSVEIRPGRDGTEAFF. Here the CDR3 DNA reads TGCAGCGTTGAAATAAGGCCTGGCAGGGACGGGACTGAAGCTTTCTTT.

This clonotype was counted a few times. The chain uses TRBV12-3 or TRBV12-4 and TRBJ2-1; either TRBD1 or TRBD2 may fit D (5 bases each). V was clipped by 3 bases and J by 12 bases, with 12 bases between them. CDR3 size: 12 residues. The CDR3: CASSLGPRGQFF. The CDR3 nucleotides read TGTGCCAGCAGTTTGGGGCCTCGGGGGCAGTTCTTC.

The rearrangement joins TRBV6-2 or TRBV6-3 to TRBJ2-2; possible D gene TRBD1, 5 bases. V was cut by 5 bases and J by 5 bases, with 9 bases left in between. Germline V gene data show CDR1 as MNHEY and CDR2 as SVGEGT. This CDR3 region has 13 residues. DNA for the CDR3: TGTGCCAGCAGTCCGACAGAAACCGGGGAGCTGTTTTTT. This encodes CASSPTETGELFF.

The genes are TRBV7-9 and TRBJ2-1; 9 bases map to TRBD2. This CDR3 contains 14 residues. After removal of 8 bases from V and 2 bases from J, the junction contained 4 bases not matched to a gene. Per the germline V gene, CDR1 is SEHNR and CDR2 is FQNEAQ (reference sequence). CDR3 residues: CASPPSGAYNEQFF. CDR3 sequence (DNA): TGTGCCAGCCCCCCTAGCGGGGCCTACAATGAGCAGTTCTTC.

In this sample, this clonotype turned up a few times. The chain uses TRBV28 and TRBJ1-5; D not resolved. The germline CDR1 and CDR2 sequences are MDHEN and SYDVKM. V was pared by 2 bases and J by 6 bases, with 11 bases between. This CDR3 has 14 residues. The CDR3 sequence: CASSLGQFGQPQHF. CDR3 DNA sequence: TGTGCCAGCAGTTTAGGGCAGTTCGGTCAGCCCCAGCATTTT.

The V call is TRBV19, the J call TRBJ2-7, with TRBD2 matching 15 bases. The junction had 3 bases not matched to a gene; V was cut back by 9 bases and J by 6 bases. Looked up from germline, CDR1 is LNHDA and CDR2 is SQIVND (reference sequence). This CDR3 has 13 residues. CDR3 sequence: CASLGLAGGEQYF. DNA of the CDR3: TGTGCCAGCTTGGGACTAGCGGGAGGCGAGCAGTACTTC.

In this sample, this clonotype turned up a few times. This rearrangement joins TRBV7-9 to TRBJ1-2; possibly TRBD1 for D (5 bases). Germline V CDR1 and CDR2: SEHNR, FQNEAQ (reference sequence). V lost 7 bases and J lost 4, with 16 bases in between. The CDR3 is 14 amino acids. CDR3 coding DNA: TGTGCCAGCATGAGAGGGGATTATAGCTATGGCTACACCTTC. Its protein product is CASMRGDYSYGYTF.

This chain uses TRBV10-3 with TRBJ2-2; no firm D call. Between the trimmed V and J ends, which lost 7 bases and 2 bases, there was a span of 5 bases. The germline gives CDR1 ENHRY, CDR2 SYGVKD. The CDR3 has 12 residues. CDR3 coding DNA: TGTGCCATCAATCGAAACACCGGGGAGCTGTTTTTT. Residues: CAINRNTGELFF.

CDR3 coding DNA: TGTGCCACCAGCAGAGATTCGAGGGAGACCCAGTACTTC. Encoded protein: CATSRDSRETQYF. The rearrangement joins TRBV15 to TRBJ2-5; D call uncertain. V was clipped by 0 bases and J by 5 bases, with 7 bases between them. This CDR3 has 13 amino acids. Germline-derived CDR1 and CDR2 are LNHNV and YYDKDF (reference sequence). Drawing the rest from reference TRBV15 and TRBJ2-5, the complete variable domain is DAMVIQNPRYQVTQFGKPVTLSCSQTLNHNVMYWYQQKSSQAPKLLFHYYDKDFNNEADTPDNFQSRRPNTSFCFLDIRSPGLGDTAMYLCATSRDSRETQYFGPGTRLLVL.

The chain carries TRBV9 and TRBJ1-5; D is uncertain. The V gene's germline CDR1 is SGDLS and CDR2 YYNGEE. The length of the CDR3 is 15 residues. V dropped 0 bases and J dropped 5 bases, with 12 bases sitting between them. The CDR3 here is CASSVDATGDQPQHF. The CDR3 nucleotides read TGTGCCAGCAGCGTAGATGCGACTGGTGATCAGCCCCAGCATTTT.

The genes are TRBV28 and TRBJ2-6; TRBD1 matches 8 bases. The germline V gene encodes CDR1 MDHEN and CDR2 SYDVKM. This CDR3 contains 16 residues. V gave up 8 bases and J gave up 0 bases; unmatched junction bases: 6. The CDR3 region is CASLTGAPSGANVLTF. DNA for the CDR3: TGTGCCAGCTTGACAGGGGCCCCCTCTGGGGCCAACGTCCTGACTTTC.

This clonotype was detected only a few times. In DNA form, the CDR3 reads TGCGCCAGCAGCCAAGTGAGGGACCCCGGGGAGCTGTTTTTT. It translates to CASSQVRDPGELFF. The chain carries TRBV4-1 and TRBJ2-2; D tentatively reads TRBD1 or TRBD2 (5 bases each). The CDR3 totals 14 residues. Per the germline V gene, CDR1 is MGHRA and CDR2 is YSYEKL. Trimming took 1 base from V and 6 from J, leaving 9 bases between them.

This clonotype was found a few times. This chain joins TRBV12-3 or TRBV12-4 and TRBJ2-1; either TRBD1 or TRBD2 may supply D (5 bases each). The CDR3 is 17 amino acids. V gave up 5 bases and J gave up 1 base, with 18 bases separating them. CDR3 residues: CASSLLGGLQSYNEQFF. DNA of the CDR3: TGTGCCAGCAGTCTGCTTGGGGGTCTCCAATCCTACAATGAGCAGTTCTTC.

V usage is TRBV7-8 and J usage is TRBJ1-2; 12 bases fit TRBD1. Germline assignment: CDR1 SGHVS and CDR2 FQNEAQ. The CDR3 is 17 amino acids. The ends lost 1 base at V and 6 bases at J; junction bases unmatched: 9. CDR3 residues: CASSLGVGTGGKDGYTF. The CDR3, as DNA: TGTGCCAGCAGCTTAGGGGTGGGGACAGGGGGCAAGGATGGCTACACCTTC.

This clonotype was found many times. The chain recombines TRBV2 with TRBJ2-2; TRBD2 agrees at 8 bases. Unmatched junction bases numbered 9, after V lost 5 bases and J lost 1 base. CDR1 is SNHLY and CDR2 is FYNNEI in the germline V gene. This CDR3 is built from 17 residues. The CDR3: CASSPPYLAGNTGELFF. DNA of the CDR3: TGTGCCAGCAGTCCCCCCTACCTAGCGGGGAACACCGGGGAGCTGTTTTTT. Variable domain in full (rest from reference TRBV2 and TRBJ2-2): EPEVTQTPSHQVTQMGQEVILRCVPISNHLYFYWYRQILGQKVEFLVSFYNNEISEKSEIFDDQFSVERPDGSNFTLKIRSTKLEDSAMYFCASSPPYLAGNTGELFFGEGSRLTVL.

This chain joins TRBV20-1 and TRBJ2-5; 9 bases map to TRBD1. This CDR3 is 14 amino acids long. Looked up from germline, CDR1 is DFQATT and CDR2 is SNEGSKA (reference sequence). Trimming removed 6 bases from V and 5 bases from J; junction bases left unmatched: 10. CDR3 loop: CSASGTGMMETQYF. The CDR3 nucleotides are TGCAGTGCGTCCGGGACAGGGATGATGGAGACCCAGTACTTC.